The rows below give T cell receptor beta chains drawn from one sample of a study of T-cell memory formation after mild COVID-19. TCRdb used MiXCR to reprocess the 5' RACE reads, holding one entry per CDR3 protein. The profile shows about 400,000 distinct CDR3 sequences, around 22% of them singletons. The sequencing input was PBMCs or a T cell subset sorted from them (not recorded which). The origin of the receptors is an adult woman who had mild COVID-19 (a few samples of this study predate the infection). Cell type and time point are not known. Each CDR3 is given with its conserved first and last residue. The order of the fields is J gene, clone size, V gene, D gene, CDR3 protein, CDR3 DNA. A D gene is named only where the DNA matches it firmly. Rows give clone size only sometimes, using once, few, many, or a class for an expanded clone.

J gene: TRBJ2-1; clone size: .; V gene: TRBV12-3/TRBV12-4; D gene: .; CDR3 protein: CASSFLALNNEQFF; CDR3 DNA: TGTGCCAGCAGTTTCCTGGCCCTAAACAATGAGCAGTTCTTC
J gene: TRBJ2-4; clone size: few; V gene: TRBV9; D gene: .; CDR3 protein: CASSVATGGIIQYF; CDR3 DNA: TGTGCCAGCAGTGTGGCGACAGGTGGGATCATTCAGTACTTC
J gene: TRBJ2-7; clone size: .; V gene: TRBV24-1; D gene: .; CDR3 protein: CATSDGRSSYEQYF; CDR3 DNA: TGTGCCACCAGTGACGGACGGAGCTCCTACGAGCAGTACTTC
J gene: TRBJ2-5; clone size: few; V gene: TRBV5-6; D gene: TRBD2; CDR3 protein: CASSLTGLADQTQYF; CDR3 DNA: TGTGCCAGCAGCTTGACCGGACTAGCTGATCAGACCCAGTACTTC
J gene: TRBJ1-6; clone size: .; V gene: TRBV10-3; D gene: TRBD1; CDR3 protein: CAISGHSPGTGPNSPLHF; CDR3 DNA: TGTGCCATCAGTGGCCATTCCCCCGGGACAGGGCCCAATTCACCCCTCCACTTT
J gene: TRBJ1-1; clone size: .; V gene: TRBV7-2; D gene: .; CDR3 protein: CASSSPFSGRRTEAFF; CDR3 DNA: TGTGCCAGCAGCAGCCCCTTCTCGGGGAGGAGGACTGAAGCTTTCTTT
J gene: TRBJ2-7; clone size: .; V gene: TRBV7-9; D gene: TRBD1; CDR3 protein: CASSLTGQSTYEQYF; CDR3 DNA: TGTGCCAGCAGCTTGACGGGACAGAGTACCTACGAGCAGTACTTC
J gene: TRBJ1-6; clone size: .; V gene: TRBV13; D gene: .; CDR3 protein: CASSGRGEGTSSPLHF; CDR3 DNA: TGTGCCAGCAGCGGTAGAGGGGAGGGCACGAGTTCACCCCTCCACTTT
J gene: TRBJ2-5; clone size: .; V gene: TRBV4-3; D gene: TRBD2; CDR3 protein: CASSQDRRGSETQYF; CDR3 DNA: TGCGCCAGCAGCCAAGATCGTCGCGGGAGCGAGACCCAGTACTTC
J gene: TRBJ1-5; clone size: .; V gene: TRBV6-6; D gene: .; CDR3 protein: CASSPSGGIEPQHF; CDR3 DNA: TGTGCCAGCAGCCCATCCGGGGGAATAGAGCCCCAGCATTTT
J gene: TRBJ1-2; clone size: .; V gene: TRBV6-2/TRBV6-3; D gene: TRBD1; CDR3 protein: CASMGPGTGASGYTF; CDR3 DNA: TGTGCCAGCATGGGCCCCGGGACAGGGGCATCTGGCTACACCTTC
J gene: TRBJ1-5; clone size: few; V gene: TRBV18; D gene: TRBD1; CDR3 protein: CASSKGAGGNQPQHF; CDR3 DNA: TGTGCCAGCTCAAAGGGGGCTGGTGGCAATCAGCCCCAGCATTTT
J gene: TRBJ2-5; clone size: few; V gene: TRBV4-2; D gene: .; CDR3 protein: CASSQVGGETQYF; CDR3 DNA: TGTGCCAGCAGCCAAGTGGGGGGAGAGACCCAGTACTTC
J gene: TRBJ2-5; clone size: few; V gene: TRBV5-6; D gene: .; CDR3 protein: CASSPDSGILVPYF; CDR3 DNA: TGTGCCAGCAGTCCAGACAGTGGGATTTTGGTCCCGTACTTC
J gene: TRBJ2-3; clone size: few; V gene: TRBV7-6; D gene: TRBD1; CDR3 protein: CASSLTRGKYSTDTQYF; CDR3 DNA: TGTGCCAGCAGCCTGACCAGGGGGAAGTATAGCACAGATACGCAGTATTTT
J gene: TRBJ1-2; clone size: few; V gene: TRBV12-3/TRBV12-4; D gene: .; CDR3 protein: CASSQVLANYGYTF; CDR3 DNA: TGTGCCAGCAGCCAGGTGCTAGCTAACTATGGCTACACCTTC
J gene: TRBJ1-2; clone size: .; V gene: TRBV7-2; D gene: TRBD1; CDR3 protein: CASTVETDRGRSGYTF; CDR3 DNA: TGTGCCAGCACGGTAGAGACGGACAGGGGGCGGTCGGGCTACACCTTC
J gene: TRBJ2-3; clone size: few; V gene: TRBV12-3/TRBV12-4; D gene: TRBD2; CDR3 protein: CASRDSGRADTQYF; CDR3 DNA: TGTGCCAGCAGGGACAGCGGGAGAGCAGATACGCAGTATTTT
J gene: TRBJ2-3; clone size: .; V gene: TRBV2; D gene: TRBD2; CDR3 protein: CASSENGLAGQTQYF; CDR3 DNA: TGTGCCAGCAGTGAAAACGGACTAGCGGGACAGACGCAGTATTTT
J gene: TRBJ2-1; clone size: .; V gene: TRBV6-2/TRBV6-3; D gene: TRBD2; CDR3 protein: CASTIAGLASTFHNEQFF; CDR3 DNA: TGTGCCAGCACTATCGCAGGACTAGCTTCCACTTTTCACAATGAGCAGTTCTTC
J gene: TRBJ2-7; clone size: few; V gene: TRBV12-3/TRBV12-4; D gene: .; CDR3 protein: CASSFRDSGTRVTYEQYF; CDR3 DNA: TGTGCCAGCAGTTTTCGGGATTCCGGGACTCGCGTGACCTACGAGCAGTACTTC
J gene: TRBJ1-5; clone size: .; V gene: TRBV6-6; D gene: TRBD1; CDR3 protein: CATSLRDRGRQPQHF; CDR3 DNA: TGTGCCACTAGTCTCCGGGACAGGGGACGGCAGCCCCAGCATTTT
J gene: TRBJ1-1; clone size: .; V gene: TRBV6-5; D gene: .; CDR3 protein: CASRDGSLNTEAFF; CDR3 DNA: TGTGCCAGCAGAGACGGCTCCCTGAACACTGAAGCTTTCTTT
J gene: TRBJ2-5; clone size: .; V gene: TRBV11-2; D gene: TRBD1; CDR3 protein: CASSAGQEETQYF; CDR3 DNA: TGTGCCAGCAGCGCCGGACAGGAAGAGACCCAGTACTTC
J gene: TRBJ2-1; clone size: few; V gene: TRBV6-1; D gene: .; CDR3 protein: CASSPQGHSNEQFF; CDR3 DNA: TGTGCCAGCAGTCCCCAGGGACACAGCAATGAGCAGTTCTTC
J gene: TRBJ2-5; clone size: .; V gene: TRBV7-9; D gene: TRBD1; CDR3 protein: CASSIYRGGEETQYF; CDR3 DNA: TGTGCCAGCAGCATCTACAGGGGTGGGGAAGAGACCCAGTACTTC
J gene: TRBJ1-1; clone size: few; V gene: TRBV20-1; D gene: .; CDR3 protein: CSASPTSVWGTEAFF; CDR3 DNA: TGCAGTGCTAGTCCGACCTCCGTGTGGGGCACTGAAGCTTTCTTT
J gene: TRBJ2-6; clone size: few; V gene: TRBV10-3; D gene: .; CDR3 protein: CATQGSGANVLTF; CDR3 DNA: TGTGCCACACAGGGCTCTGGGGCCAACGTCCTGACTTTC
J gene: TRBJ2-5; clone size: few; V gene: TRBV24-1; D gene: TRBD1; CDR3 protein: CATSDTGELETQYF; CDR3 DNA: TGTGCCACCAGCGATACAGGGGAGTTGGAGACCCAGTACTTC
J gene: TRBJ2-1; clone size: .; V gene: TRBV7-9; D gene: TRBD2; CDR3 protein: CASSPGLAARTEQFF; CDR3 DNA: TGTGCCAGCAGCCCGGGACTAGCGGCCCGCACTGAGCAGTTCTTC
J gene: TRBJ1-2; clone size: few; V gene: TRBV30; D gene: .; CDR3 protein: CAWSGRGYGYTF; CDR3 DNA: TGTGCCTGGAGTGGAAGAGGGTATGGCTACACCTTC